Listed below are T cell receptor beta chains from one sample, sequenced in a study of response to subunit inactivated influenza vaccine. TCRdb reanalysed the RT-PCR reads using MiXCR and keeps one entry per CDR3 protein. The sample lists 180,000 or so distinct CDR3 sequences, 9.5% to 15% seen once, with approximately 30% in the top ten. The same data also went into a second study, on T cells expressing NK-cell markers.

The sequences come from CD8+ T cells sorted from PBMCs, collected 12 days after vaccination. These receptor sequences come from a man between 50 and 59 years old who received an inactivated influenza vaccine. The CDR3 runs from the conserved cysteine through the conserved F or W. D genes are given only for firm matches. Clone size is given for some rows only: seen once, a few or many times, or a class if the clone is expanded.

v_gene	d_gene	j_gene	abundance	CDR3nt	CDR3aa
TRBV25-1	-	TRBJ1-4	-	TGTGCCAGCAGTGAAGGAGCGGGGGGGAATGAAAAACTGTTTTTT	CASSEGAGGNEKLFF
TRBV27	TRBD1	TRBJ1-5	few	TGTGCCAGCAGGACAGGGGGGAGCAATCAGCCCCAGCATTTT	CASRTGGSNQPQHF
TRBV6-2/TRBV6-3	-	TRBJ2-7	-	TGTGCCAGCAGTCCACAGGGTTTGGAGGACGAGCAGTACTTC	CASSPQGLEDEQYF
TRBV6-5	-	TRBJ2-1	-	TGTGCCTCTGGCCGGGGATACAATGAGCAGTTCTTC	CASGRGYNEQFF
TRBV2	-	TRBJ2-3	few	TGTGCCAGCCGTAACTGGGCTAGCACAGATACGCAGTATTTT	CASRNWASTDTQYF
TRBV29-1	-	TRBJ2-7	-	TGCAGCCCCGAACTATGCGAGCAGTACTTC	CSPELCEQYF
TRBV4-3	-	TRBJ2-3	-	TGCGCCAGCAGCCAAGATCCTGCGGGGGCCTCAGATACGCAGTATTTT	CASSQDPAGASDTQYF
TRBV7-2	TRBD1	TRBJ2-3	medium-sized	TGTGCCAGCAGCTTAGAGTGGGACAGCGAGCTCGATACGCAGTATTTT	CASSLEWDSELDTQYF
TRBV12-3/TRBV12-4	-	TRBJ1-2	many	TGTGCCAGCAGTTTCTCAGGGCTCGGCTATGGCTACACCTTC	CASSFSGLGYGYTF
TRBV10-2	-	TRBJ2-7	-	TGCGCCAGCAGTGCCAGCCTCTCCTACGAGCAGTACTTC	CASSASLSYEQYF
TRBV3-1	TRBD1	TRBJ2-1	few	TGTGCCAGCGGTCCGACAGGGGGAAGAAATGAGCAGTTCTTC	CASGPTGGRNEQFF
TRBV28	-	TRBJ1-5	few	TGTGCCAGCAGTTTAAGCTATAAAGAAGGTTATAGCAATCAGCCCCAGCATTTT	CASSLSYKEGYSNQPQHF
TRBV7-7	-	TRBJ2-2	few	TGTGCTAGCAGCTTAACGGATCTTGGCACCGGGGAGCTGTTTTTT	CASSLTDLGTGELFF
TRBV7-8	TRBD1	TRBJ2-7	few	TGTGCCAGCAGCTTAGAGTTAGCAGGGGGCCCATACGAGCAGTACTTC	CASSLELAGGPYEQYF
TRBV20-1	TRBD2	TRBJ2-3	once	TGCAGTGCTAGGCTGAGCGGGACCGCAGATACGCAGTATTTT	CSARLSGTADTQYF
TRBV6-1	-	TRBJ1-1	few	TGTGCCAGCAGTGAATACAGGGTAGAGGAAAACACTGAAGCTTTCTTT	CASSEYRVEENTEAFF
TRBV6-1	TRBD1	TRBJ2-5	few	TGTGCCAGCAGTCCAAGACAGGGGGCAGAGACCCAGTACTTC	CASSPRQGAETQYF
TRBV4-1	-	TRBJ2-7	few	TGCGCCAGCAGCCCCGAAAATTTAAGACAGGAGCAGTACTTC	CASSPENLRQEQYF